The 12 T cell receptor beta chains listed next were all sequenced from one sample in a study of blood T cell repertoires in COVID-19. TCRdb's table, derived via immunoSEQ multiplex PCR, lists solely in-frame clones and lacks some. The table records 270,000 or so clones, roughly four fifths of them present only once. Sequenced sample: PBMCs or T cells enriched from blood (not recorded which). The receptors were gathered from a man between 50 and 59 years old who had recovered from COVID-19.

The chain carries TRBV4-1 and TRBJ2-7; possibly TRBD2 for D (5 bases). Trimming took off 2 bases at V and 2 bases at J, with 10 bases between the two ends. The CDR3 is made up of 14 amino acids. Germline V gene sequence: CDR1 MGHRA, CDR2 YSYEKL. The CDR3 DNA reads TGCGCCAGCAGCCAAAGGACTGATCCCTACGAGCAGTACTTC. The encoded protein is CASSQRTDPYEQYF.

The chain employs TRBV5-4 and TRBJ1-1; 9 positions agree with TRBD1. The germline gives CDR1 SGHNT, CDR2 YYREEE (reference sequence). CDR3 length equals 15 residues. V dropped 3 bases and J dropped 9; count of bases not matched to a gene: 12. CDR3 in DNA: TGTGCCAGCAGCTGGTCCCGGGACAGGGCCGGGAAAGCTTTCTTT. As protein: CASSWSRDRAGKAFF.

The CDR3: CASSLGQGIGKLFF. CDR3 coding DNA: TGCGCCAGCAGCTTGGGACAGGGGATAGGAAAACTGTTTTTT. The genes are TRBV5-1 and TRBJ1-4, with 8 bases identical to TRBD1. Trimming took 0 bases from V and 10 from J; bases not matched to a gene: 5. Germline V gives CDR1 SGHRS, CDR2 YFSETQ. The CDR3 has 14 residues. Full variable domain (rest looked up from reference TRBV5-1 and TRBJ1-4): KAGVTQTPRYLIKTRGQQVTLSCSPISGHRSVSWYQQTPGQGLQFLFEYFSETQRNKGNFPGRFSGRQFSNSRSEMNVSTLELGDSALYLCASSLGQGIGKLFFGSGTQLSVL.

The rearrangement joins TRBV11-2 to TRBJ2-3, with a tentative D call TRBD1 (7 bases). This CDR3 has 15 residues. V dropped 5 bases and J dropped 0 bases, with 12 bases sitting between them. The germline gives CDR1 SGHAT, CDR2 FQNNGV. In nucleotides, the CDR3 is TGTGCCAGCAGCGCACAGGGGACTAGCACAGATACGCAGTATTTT. Protein: CASSAQGTSTDTQYF.

The chain uses TRBV5-1 and TRBJ2-1, with 7 bases lining up with TRBD1. Trimming cost V 3 bases and J 4 bases; bases outside gene matches: 7. CDR1 and CDR2 from the germline V gene are SGHRS and YFSETQ. CDR3 length equals 15 residues. The CDR3: CASSSKQGPYNEQFF. CDR3 in DNA: TGCGCCAGCAGCTCGAAACAGGGGCCTTACAATGAGCAGTTCTTC.

The chain links TRBV5-1 to TRBJ2-4, with 7 nucleotides matching TRBD1. V shed 1 base, J shed 5 bases, and the junction held 6 bases outside the gene matches. The CDR3 covers 15 residues. The V gene's germline CDR1 is SGHRS and CDR2 YFSETQ. CDR3 loop: CASSLRRTGENIQYF. CDR3 nucleotides: TGCGCCAGCAGCTTGCGGCGGACAGGAGAAAACATTCAGTACTTC.

This clone has a handful of counts. V usage is TRBV10-3 and J usage is TRBJ2-7; tentatively, D is TRBD1 (6 bases). Deletions cut 3 bases from V and 6 bases from J, with 15 bases between. The CDR3 is 14 residues long. From germline, CDR1 is ENHRY and CDR2 SYGVKD. The CDR3 DNA reads as TGTGCCATCAGTGAACCCACAGGGTCGGGCGAGCAGTACTTC. Translating gives CAISEPTGSGEQYF.

J is TRBJ2-7 and V is TRBV18, with unresolved D. The CDR3 is 13 residues long. V was shortened by 5 bases and J by 4 bases, with 12 bases between the two germline ends. Germline assignment: CDR1 KGHSH and CDR2 LQKENI. The CDR3 bases are TGTGCCAGCTCATCATCACCCAGTTACGAGCAGTACTTC. This translates into CASSSSPSYEQYF.

V gene TRBV9 combines with J gene TRBJ1-2; 7 bases fit TRBD1. The ends lost 3 bases at V and 8 bases at J; junction bases unmatched: 1. This CDR3 contains 11 residues. Germline V gives CDR1 SGDLS, CDR2 YYNGEE. The chain's CDR3 is CASSETGGYTF. The CDR3, as DNA: TGTGCCAGCAGCGAGACAGGGGGCTACACCTTC. Filled out from reference TRBV9 and TRBJ1-2, the complete variable domain reads DSGVTQTPKHLITATGQRVTLRCSPRSGDLSVYWYQQSLDQGLQFLIQYYNGEERAKGNILERFSAQQFPDLHSELNLSSLELGDSALYFCASSETGGYTFGSGTRLTVV.

The rearrangement uses TRBV20-1 and TRBJ2-1; 10 bases are a match to TRBD2. The CDR3 sequence is 15 residues long. The germline gives CDR1 DFQATT, CDR2 SNEGSKA (reference sequence). J gave up 10 bases and V 3 bases, and 12 bases lay outside the gene matches. DNA of the CDR3: TGCAGTGCTAGTCCCGGGACTAGCGCTTCGGGCGAGCAGTTCTTC. Encoded protein: CSASPGTSASGEQFF.

The rearrangement links TRBV19 to TRBJ2-7; no clear D. The CDR3 loop spans 14 amino acids. Germline V lookup: CDR1 LNHDA, CDR2 SQIVND (reference sequence). V was clipped by 5 bases and J by 4 bases, with 15 bases between them. The CDR3 is CASSGLGRPYEQYF. CDR3 coding DNA: TGTGCCAGTAGTGGCCTGGGCAGACCTTACGAGCAGTACTTC.

The chain recombines TRBV5-1 with TRBJ2-7; weak D call: TRBD2 (6 bases). This CDR3 is built from 15 residues. CDR1 is SGHRS and CDR2 is YFSETQ in the germline V gene. Between the trimmed V and J ends, which lost 2 bases and 1 base, there was a span of 13 bases. Here the CDR3 reads CASSFRSGLSYEQYF. In nucleotides, the CDR3 is TGCGCCAGCAGCTTCCGTAGCGGTCTTTCCTACGAGCAGTACTTC.